These T cell receptor beta chains were read from a single sample in a study of T cells in Graves' hyperthyroidism and ophthalmopathy. Via MiXCR, TCRdb re-called the multiplex PCR reads, giving one row per CDR3 protein. The repertoire holds 800,000 or so distinct CDR3 sequences, 35% to 45% seen once, with about 9% in the top ten. Input material: blood. These receptors originate from a young man with Graves' hyperthyroidism. Both conserved end residues are part of each CDR3. A D gene is named only where the DNA matches it firmly. A row's size may be missing; if present it is once, few, many or a size class.

d_call,j_call,v_call,clone_size,cdr3_aa,cdr3_nt
-,TRBJ1-1,TRBV29-1,many,CSARKGDTEAFF,TGCAGCGCCCGAAAGGGAGACACTGAAGCTTTCTTT
-,TRBJ2-7,TRBV2,-,CASSAQGRSYEQYF,TGTGCCAGCAGTGCTCAGGGACGGTCCTACGAGCAGTACTTC
TRBD1,TRBJ2-7,TRBV7-9,-,CASSLPLGATGLHYEQYF,TGTGCCAGCAGCTTGCCCCTTGGAGCGACAGGGTTGCACTACGAGCAGTACTTC
TRBD2,TRBJ2-5,TRBV15,many,CATTSGGRETQYF,TGTGCCACCACTAGCGGGGGGAGGGAGACCCAGTACTTC
-,TRBJ1-2,TRBV13,many,CASSLGGRNYGYTF,TGTGCCAGCAGCTTAGGGGGGCGGAACTATGGCTACACCTTC
TRBD1,TRBJ1-2,TRBV5-6,-,CASTITGEIHYGYTF,TGTGCCAGCACCATCACAGGGGAGATTCACTATGGCTACACCTTC
-,TRBJ1-5,TRBV10-3,-,CAISAEGDSNQPQHF,TGTGCCATCAGTGCAGAAGGGGATAGCAATCAGCCCCAGCATTTT
TRBD1,TRBJ2-5,TRBV29-1,many,CSVEDWTGPAQETQYF,TGCAGCGTTGAAGATTGGACAGGGCCCGCGCAAGAGACCCAGTACTTC
TRBD1,TRBJ2-7,TRBV2,-,CANSSTGVQTYEQYF,TGTGCCAACAGTTCGACAGGGGTTCAAACCTACGAGCAGTACTTC
-,TRBJ1-5,TRBV20-1,many,CSARRPGDNQPQHF,TGCAGTGCTAGGCGTCCAGGGGACAATCAGCCCCAGCATTTT
-,TRBJ2-7,TRBV5-1,-,CASSLAGVGEAEQYF,TGCGCCAGCAGCTTGGCCGGGGTGGGGGAGGCCGAGCAGTACTTC
-,TRBJ1-5,TRBV15,many,CATRLYSNQPQHF,TGTGCCACCAGGCTTTATAGCAATCAGCCCCAGCATTTT
-,TRBJ2-5,TRBV12-3/TRBV12-4,few,CASSFFLQETQYF,TGTGCCAGCAGTTTTTTTCTACAAGAGACCCAGTACTTC
-,TRBJ2-2,TRBV20-1,few,CSASRGFEELFF,TGCAGTGCTAGTAGGGGTTTTGAGGAGCTGTTTTTT
TRBD1,TRBJ2-5,TRBV2,-,CASSGWGQGNQPQYF,TGTGCCAGCAGTGGCTGGGGACAGGGTAATCAGCCCCAGTACTTC
-,TRBJ2-7,TRBV9,-,CASSAGSGTRGYEQYF,TGTGCCAGCAGCGCTGGGTCCGGGACCCGGGGGTACGAGCAGTACTTC
-,TRBJ2-7,TRBV10-3,-,CAISDRRAPPKDEQYF,TGTGCCATCAGTGATCGGAGAGCCCCACCGAAGGACGAGCAGTACTTC
-,TRBJ2-7,TRBV12-3/TRBV12-4,-,CASSLEATSSYEQYF,TGTGCCAGCAGTTTAGAGGCCACAAGCTCCTACGAGCAGTACTTC
-,TRBJ1-1,TRBV2,many,CASSEGGWTEAFF,TGTGCCAGCAGTGAAGGGGGCTGGACTGAAGCTTTCTTT
-,TRBJ1-2,TRBV9,once,CASSVATAGYGYTF,TGTGCCAGCAGCGTAGCTACAGCGGGCTATGGCTACACCTTC
-,TRBJ2-7,TRBV5-1,-,CASSLQGFEDEQYF,TGCGCCAGCAGCTTACAGGGATTTGAGGACGAGCAGTACTTC
TRBD1,TRBJ2-7,TRBV29-1,once,CSVGQGATYEQYF,TGCAGCGTTGGACAGGGGGCCACCTACGAGCAGTACTTC
-,TRBJ1-4,TRBV7-3,-,CASSPGGGKGPLNEKLFF,TGCGCCAGCAGCCCCGGAGGGGGTAAGGGGCCATTAAATGAAAAACTGTTTTTT
-,TRBJ2-2,TRBV29-1,many,CSVELDGLGTELFF,TGCAGCGTTGAACTCGACGGTTTGGGAACCGAGCTGTTTTTT
-,TRBJ2-5,TRBV2,many,CASRPPGQETQYF,TGTGCCAGCAGACCACCGGGGCAAGAGACCCAGTACTTC
-,TRBJ1-1,TRBV29-1,many,CSADDGPEAFF,TGCAGCGCCGATGACGGTCCTGAAGCTTTCTTT
-,TRBJ2-7,TRBV10-3,few,CASRLGGLIQRELEEQYF,TGTGCCAGCCGTCTCGGCGGACTAATACAGAGGGAGCTTGAGGAGCAGTACTTC
-,TRBJ1-2,TRBV2,many,CASSEAYRASYGYTF,TGTGCCAGCAGTGAAGCCTACCGGGCCAGCTATGGCTACACCTTC
TRBD2,TRBJ2-3,TRBV7-9,-,CASSFASGGTDTQYF,TGTGCCAGCAGCTTCGCTAGCGGGGGCACAGATACGCAGTATTTT
TRBD2,TRBJ2-5,TRBV2,-,CASSDGAGEETQYF,TGTGCCAGCAGTGACGGAGCGGGGGAAGAGACCCAGTACTTC
-,TRBJ1-1,TRBV10-3,many,CAISESAGVGTEAFF,TGTGCCATCAGTGAGTCGGCAGGGGTGGGCACTGAAGCTTTCTTT
TRBD1,TRBJ1-2,TRBV7-2,-,CASGQVQGGGGYTF,TGTGCCAGCGGCCAAGTCCAGGGGGGGGGTGGCTACACCTTC
TRBD2,TRBJ2-5,TRBV2,few,CASSDTSSGKETQYF,TGTGCCAGCAGTGATACAAGTAGCGGGAAGGAGACCCAGTACTTC
TRBD1,TRBJ1-2,TRBV5-1,-,CASSVGTGRSYGYTF,TGCGCCAGCAGCGTCGGGACAGGGAGGAGTTATGGCTACACCTTC
-,TRBJ1-1,TRBV10-3,many,CAISGLGHTEAFF,TGTGCCATCAGTGGGTTGGGCCACACTGAAGCTTTCTTT
TRBD2,TRBJ2-7,TRBV12-3/TRBV12-4,few,CASSGGEASYEQYF,TGTGCCAGCAGTGGGGGGGAGGCCTCCTACGAGCAGTACTTC
-,TRBJ2-5,TRBV9,-,CANSLTEGQETQYF,TGTGCCAACAGCTTAACGGAGGGGCAAGAGACCCAGTACTTC
TRBD1,TRBJ1-5,TRBV19,many,CAANQGGLGQPQHF,TGTGCGGCTAACCAAGGGGGCTTGGGTCAGCCCCAGCATTTT
-,TRBJ2-7,TRBV29-1,many,CSVEVEGAGEQYF,TGCAGCGTTGAAGTGGAGGGAGCAGGCGAGCAGTACTTC
-,TRBJ2-5,TRBV6-1,-,CASRRGDLETQYF,TGTGCCAGCAGGAGGGGAGACCTGGAGACCCAGTACTTC
-,TRBJ2-2,TRBV12-3/TRBV12-4,-,CASSLLKTGELFF,TGTGCCAGCAGTCTCTTGAAGACCGGGGAGCTGTTTTTT
-,TRBJ2-7,TRBV9,once,CASSTPQGHEQYF,TGTGCCAGCAGCACCCCACAGGGACACGAGCAGTACTTC
-,TRBJ2-5,TRBV24-1,-,CATSDLGPHQETQYF,TGTGCCACCAGTGATTTGGGACCGCACCAAGAGACCCAATACTTC
-,TRBJ1-1,TRBV30,-,CAWRRTRQAFF,TGTGCCTGGAGGCGGACGAGGCAAGCTTTCTTT
TRBD1,TRBJ2-5,TRBV9,-,CASSVEGTGRATQYF,TGTGCCAGCAGCGTAGAGGGGACAGGGAGAGCGACCCAGTACTTC
-,TRBJ1-3,TRBV6-1,-,CASSYVGQGGNTIYF,TGTGCCAGCAGTTACGTCGGGCAGGGCGGAAACACCATATATTTT
TRBD1,TRBJ2-5,TRBV4-2,few,CAMPGQGPQETQYF,TGTGCCATGCCGGGACAGGGGCCCCAAGAGACCCAGTACTTC
-,TRBJ1-1,TRBV20-1,-,CSARGDRSLGEAFF,TGCAGTGCTAGAGGAGACAGGTCCTTGGGGGAAGCTTTCTTT
-,TRBJ2-7,TRBV9,many,CASSDGTTYEQYF,TGTGCCAGCAGCGATGGGACGACCTACGAGCAGTACTTC
-,TRBJ2-7,TRBV11-2,-,CASRKDSRYEQYF,TGTGCCAGCAGGAAGGACAGCCGCTACGAGCAGTACTTC
TRBD2,TRBJ2-7,TRBV7-2,-,CASSFSGRGGDYEQYF,TGTGCCAGCAGCTTTAGCGGGAGAGGGGGGGATTACGAGCAGTACTTC
-,TRBJ2-7,TRBV19,-,CASSLTVATTRPSYEQYF,TGTGCCAGTAGTCTAACAGTTGCGACTACCCGTCCCTCCTACGAGCAGTACTTC
TRBD1,TRBJ1-6,TRBV2,many,CASSEAGQGSLHF,TGTGCCAGCAGTGAAGCGGGACAGGGATCCCTCCACTTT
-,TRBJ2-5,TRBV20-1,-,CSARDIVRGGGKETQYF,TGCAGTGCTAGAGACATCGTGCGAGGGGGCGGGAAAGAGACCCAGTACTTC
-,TRBJ2-2,TRBV10-3,-,CAISVEAANTGELFF,TGTGCCATCAGCGTGGAGGCGGCCAACACCGGGGAGCTGTTTTTT
-,TRBJ2-7,TRBV2,-,CASSEALRRLDSYEQYF,TGTGCCAGCAGTGAAGCGCTTCGGAGGCTCGACTCCTACGAGCAGTACTTC
-,TRBJ2-3,TRBV15,-,CATSRVLAGSTDTQYF,TGTGCCACCAGCAGAGTTTTAGCAGGCAGCACAGATACGCAGTATTTT
-,TRBJ2-5,TRBV7-9,many,CASSLVDEETQYF,TGTGCCAGCAGCTTAGTCGACGAAGAGACCCAGTACTTC